This T cell receptor beta chain was observed in a study of CD8+ T cells in alopecia areata. About the study: The drug, oral tofacitinib, was given to treated patients at 5 to 10 mg twice daily. The tofacitinib course ran for 6 to 18 months and was followed by 6 months off drug.

V was pared by 6 bases and J by 2 bases, with 12 bases of the junction left unmatched. CDR1 and CDR2 (germline): MNHNY, SVGAGI (reference sequence). There are 16 residues in the CDR3. Documented treatment: oral pan-JAK inhibitor, 5-10 mg twice daily. This clone was seen a few times. Its target is unknown. Findings of the study overall: In scalp, tofacitinib significantly decreased clonality and expanded CD8+ clones among the top 100.

Extracted RNA was reverse transcribed into cDNA, the sequencing template. Using immunoSEQ multiplex PCR, the repertoire was profiled, and TCRdb retains in-frame clones only, with some absent. The table records 270,000 or so clones, about 62% of them present only once. The chain recombines TRBV6-6 with TRBJ2-7; 8 bases agree with TRBD1. The source of this sequence is a human donor with alopecia areata. The starting material was CD4+ T cells sorted from blood, obtained at week 24, from a patient treated with tofacitinib. The CDR3 DNA follows: TGTGCCAGCAGACCCGGGACAGGTGTCCTAACCTACGAGCAGTACTTC. Residues: CASRPGTGVLTYEQYF.